The 17 T cell receptor beta chains below all came from one sample that was sequenced in a study of cytomegalovirus exposure and HLA in healthy donors. Sequenced by immunoSEQ multiplex PCR; TCRdb stores in-frame clones only, minus some. The sample holds some 150,000 clones, roughly nine tenths seen once. The sample comprised PBMCs. These receptors were collected from a man aged 18 to 30 in good health and CMV-seronegative.

This clone was recorded only once. The sample contains more than one DNA sequence encoding this CDR3. The V call is TRBV7-9, the J call TRBJ1-1, with a tentative D call TRBD1 (6 bases). CDR3 size: 14 residues. The germline gives CDR1 SEHNR, CDR2 FQNEAQ (reference sequence). The ends were cut back, 5 bases at V and 1 base at J, with 11 bases in the middle. CDR3 sequence: CASSPATGNTEAFF. CDR3 in DNA: TGTGCCAGCAGCCCAGCGACAGGGAACACTGAAGCTTTCTTT.

V is TRBV5-8 and J is TRBJ2-5; 8 bases are a match to TRBD2. Germline trimming cut 4 bases from V and 4 bases from J; bases unmatched to any gene: 12. The germline CDR1 and CDR2 sequences are SGHTS and YDEGEE. This CDR3 has 16 amino acids. The CDR3 protein is CASSNSGADPRETQYF. CDR3 nucleotides: TGTGCCAGCAGCAATAGCGGGGCCGACCCGCGAGAGACCCAGTACTTC.

This chain links TRBV19 with TRBJ2-3, with TRBD2 matching over 9 bases. CDR1 is LNHDA, CDR2 SQIVND, per germline (reference sequence). J was trimmed by 5 bases and V by 5 bases; bases with no gene match: 5. The CDR3 runs to 14 residues. CDR3 region: CASSLGLALDTQYF. The CDR3 nucleotides read TGTGCCAGTAGTCTCGGACTAGCGTTAGATACGCAGTATTTT.

CDR3 amino acids: CSLRQKNTDTQYF. CDR3 nucleotides: TGCAGCTTACGACAGAAGAACACAGATACGCAGTATTTT. This sequence joins TRBV29-1 and TRBJ2-3; D is perhaps TRBD1 (5 bases). Germline V lookup: CDR1 SQVTM, CDR2 ANQGSEA. With 8 bases removed from V and 2 bases from J, the gap between germline ends came to 14 bases. CDR3 size: 13 residues.

The chain combines TRBV12-5 with TRBJ1-3, with D possibly TRBD1 on 5 matching bases. The CDR3 has 17 residues. CDR1 is LGHNT, CDR2 FRNRAP, per germline. Trimming took 3 bases from V and 0 from J, leaving 15 bases between them. The CDR3 DNA reads TGTGCTAGTGGTTTCTCCGCTGGGGGGGTCTCTGGAAACACCATATATTTT. Amino acids: CASGFSAGGVSGNTIYF.

This chain joins TRBV5-1 and TRBJ2-2; a possible D gene is TRBD1 (5 bases). Germline V gene lookup returns CDR1 SGHRS and CDR2 YFSETQ. Trimming stripped 4 bases from V and 1 base from J, with 17 bases between. This CDR3 contains 17 residues. CDR3 amino acids: CASSNWGPNLNTGELFF. Written as DNA, the CDR3 is TGCGCCAGCAGCAATTGGGGCCCTAACCTGAACACCGGGGAGCTGTTTTTT.

The chain couples TRBV30 to TRBJ1-2; D unclear. The germline gives CDR1 GTSNPN, CDR2 SVGIG (reference sequence). This CDR3 has 11 residues. The V and J ends lost 0 bases and 7 bases respectively, with 6 bases between them. This CDR3 reads CAWSVQSGYTF. Here the CDR3 DNA reads TGTGCCTGGAGTGTACAATCTGGCTACACCTTC.

In DNA, the CDR3 is TGCGCCAGCAGCCAGGGAGGCAGCACAGATACGCAGTATTTT. As protein: CASSQGGSTDTQYF. The V gene is TRBV5-1, the J gene TRBJ2-3, with D perhaps TRBD2 (6 bases). Trimming shortened V by 4 bases and J by 0 bases, and 9 bases separated the two germline ends. CDR1 is SGHRS and CDR2 is YFSETQ in the germline V gene. The CDR3 sequence is 14 residues long.

The chain carries TRBV2 and TRBJ2-5, with TRBD2 identical over 9 bases. The length of the CDR3 is 15 residues. The trim removed 8 bases at V and 3 bases at J, leaving 10 bases unmatched. Germline-derived CDR1 and CDR2 are SNHLY and FYNNEI. The DNA of the CDR3 is TGTGCCAGCCCTACCTATCAGCGGGGGGAAGAGACCCAGTACTTC. Amino acids: CASPTYQRGEETQYF. The complete variable domain, with remaining parts taken from reference TRBV2 and TRBJ2-5, reads EPEVTQTPSHQVTQMGQEVILRCVPISNHLYFYWYRQILGQKVEFLVSFYNNEISEKSEIFDDQFSVERPDGSNFTLKIRSTKLEDSAMYFCASPTYQRGEETQYFGPGTRLLVL.

CDR3 sequence: CASSQKTGENSPLHF. CDR3 sequence (DNA): TGTGCCAGCAGCCAGAAAACAGGGGAGAATTCACCCCTCCACTTT. This chain links TRBV4-2 with TRBJ1-6; 7 bases are a match to TRBD1. CDR1 and CDR2 from the germline V gene are LGHNA and YNFKEQ. V shed 3 bases and J 7 bases; nucleotides not matched to a gene: 6. The CDR3 length is 15 residues.

The chain is built from TRBV6-5 and TRBJ1-1; unclear D gene. From germline, CDR1 is MNHEY and CDR2 SVGAGI. This CDR3 region has 16 residues. Between the trimmed V and J ends, which lost 2 bases and 2 bases, there was a span of 15 bases. The CDR3, as DNA: TGTGCCAGCAGTTACCATCCCGCGACAAGCAACACTGAAGCTTTCTTT. It translates to CASSYHPATSNTEAFF.

The gene calls are TRBV19 and TRBJ2-2; a weak D match, TRBD1 (6 bases). Trimming shortened V by 3 bases and J by 4 bases, and 12 bases separated the two germline ends. The CDR3 loop spans 15 amino acids. Germline loops: CDR1 LNHDA, CDR2 SQIVND (reference sequence). The CDR3 region has the DNA TGTGCCAGTAGTATGATTCAGGGGCCCACCGGGGAGCTGTTTTTT. Translating it yields CASSMIQGPTGELFF.

The chain carries TRBV11-2 and TRBJ2-7, with 9 bases that match TRBD1. The germline V gene encodes CDR1 SGHAT and CDR2 FQNNGV. The trim removed 1 base at V and 3 bases at J, leaving 7 bases unmatched. The CDR3 contains 16 residues. The CDR3 DNA reads as TGTGCCAGCAGCTTAGCTGACAGGGGGTTACGCTACGAGCAGTACGTC. This gives the protein CASSLADRGLRYEQYV.

The CDR3 spells CASSHTSGADTQYF. The CDR3 region has the DNA TGTGCCAGTAGTCACACCTCGGGGGCAGATACGCAGTATTTT. The rearrangement uses TRBV19 and TRBJ2-3, with a tentative D call TRBD2 (6 bases). This CDR3 is built from 14 residues. Germline V gives CDR1 LNHDA, CDR2 SQIVND (reference sequence). The V gene lost 5 bases and the J gene lost 4 bases, with 13 bases spanning the gap.

This chain links TRBV9 with TRBJ2-5; D unclear. Germline V gene lookup returns CDR1 SGDLS and CDR2 YYNGEE. The CDR3 sequence is 12 residues long. The germline V and J ends were trimmed by 4 bases and 5 bases, with 9 bases remaining between them. CDR3 loop: CASSPPAETQYF. Written as DNA, the CDR3 is TGTGCCAGCAGCCCACCTGCGGAGACCCAGTACTTC.

The chain combines TRBV14 with TRBJ1-4; D is possibly TRBD1 (6 bases). Trimming cost V 4 bases and J 4 bases, with 16 bases left between them. The CDR3 has 16 residues. Germline loops: CDR1 SGHDN, CDR2 FVKESK. CDR3 sequence reads: CASSLRKTGINEKLFF. The CDR3 region has the DNA TGTGCCAGCAGCCTAAGAAAAACAGGGATTAATGAAAAACTGTTTTTT.

The genes are TRBV15 and TRBJ1-2, with a tentative D call TRBD1 (6 bases). CDR1 and CDR2 from the germline V gene are LNHNV and YYDKDF (reference sequence). The CDR3 contains 14 residues. The germline V and J ends were trimmed by 5 bases and 0 bases, with 10 bases remaining between them. This CDR3 is CATSADRTNYGYTF. CDR3 DNA: TGTGCCACCAGCGCCGACAGGACTAACTATGGCTACACCTTC.